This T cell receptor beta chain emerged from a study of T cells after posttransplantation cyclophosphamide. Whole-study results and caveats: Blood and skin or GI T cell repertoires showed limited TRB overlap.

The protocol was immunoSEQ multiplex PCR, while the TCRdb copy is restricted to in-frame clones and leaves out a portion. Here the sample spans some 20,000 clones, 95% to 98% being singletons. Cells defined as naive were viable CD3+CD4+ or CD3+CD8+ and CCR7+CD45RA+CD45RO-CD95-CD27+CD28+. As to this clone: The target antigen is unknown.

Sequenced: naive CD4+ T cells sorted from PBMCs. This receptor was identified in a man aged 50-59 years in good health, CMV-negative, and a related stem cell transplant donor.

DNA for the CDR3: TGTGCCACCGCGGTCCTAGCGGGACAAGAGACCCAGTACTTC. Protein product: CATAVLAGQETQYF. This chain uses TRBV2 with TRBJ2-5; 9 bases map to TRBD2. The CDR3 has 14 residues. Trimming took 10 bases from V and 2 from J; bases not matched to a gene: 8. Per the germline V gene, CDR1 is SNHLY and CDR2 is FYNNEI.